The 2 T cell receptor beta chains presented below share a single source sample, sequenced in a study of response to subunit inactivated influenza vaccine. TCRdb reprocessed the RT-PCR reads with MiXCR, giving one entry per CDR3 protein. This table holds 650,000 or so distinct CDR3 sequences, 12% to 15% found once. Sequenced material: PBMCs from blood, taken 14 to 15 days before vaccination. The receptors originated from a man aged 45-60 years who received an inactivated influenza vaccine.

The chain uses TRBV30 and TRBJ2-5; D perhaps matches TRBD1 (6 bases). CDR3 length equals 14 residues. Trimming stripped 2 bases from V and 9 bases from J, with 19 bases between. CDR1 GTSNPN and CDR2 SVGIG come from the germline V gene (reference sequence). This CDR3 reads CAWSLQGNPVSQYF. Written as DNA, the CDR3 is TGTGCCTGGAGTCTTCAGGGGAACCCGGTGTCCCAGTACTTC. Full variable domain (outside the CDR3, taken from reference TRBV30 and TRBJ2-5): SQTIHQWPATLVQPVGSPLSLECTVEGTSNPNLYWYRQAAGRGLQLLFYSVGIGQISSEVPQNLSASRPQDRQFILSSKKLLLSDSGFYLCAWSLQGNPVSQYFGPGTRLLVL.

The chain carries TRBV5-1 and TRBJ2-1, with D possibly being TRBD1 (5 bases). V gave up 3 bases and J gave up 6 bases, with 10 bases separating them. Germline CDR1 reads SGHRS; CDR2 reads YFSETQ. The CDR3 extends over 13 amino acids. CDR3 region: CASSWTPPNEQFF. The CDR3 nucleotides read TGCGCCAGCAGCTGGACACCACCCAATGAGCAGTTCTTC.